Below, 2 T cell receptor beta chains from the same sample are listed, as sequenced in a study of human T cells and chemical hapten exposure. Sample time point: patch test 1, 2 weeks after DPC sensitization. Stated treatment: therapeutic diphenylcyclopropenone sensitization with weekly scalp DPC. TCRdb reprocessed the RACE reads with MiXCR, giving one entry per CDR3 protein. The sample has 80,000 to 95,000 distinct CDR3 sequences; approximately 11% are singletons. The sample was whole blood, taken in connection with sensitization to the hapten diphenylcyclopropenone (DPC). These receptor sequences come from a woman in her fifties or sixties with alopecia areata. Some clones in this sample may be carry-over from other donors' samples.

This clonotype has a count of ten or more. V is TRBV18 and J is TRBJ1-3; D gene ambiguous. The CDR3 loop spans 17 amino acids. Germline CDR1 reads KGHSH; CDR2 reads LQKENI. V was cut by 3 bases and J by 0 bases, with 15 bases left in between. CDR3 residues: CASSPNPPQNSGNTIYF. For the CDR3, the DNA is TGTGCCAGCTCACCGAATCCCCCCCAGAACTCTGGAAACACCATATATTTT.

This clonotype was detected a few times. The CDR3 sequence: CASSLGTTNYGYTF. The CDR3 bases are TGCGCCAGCAGCTTGGGGACAACGAACTATGGCTACACCTTC. The gene calls are TRBV5-1 and TRBJ1-2, with a possible D match to TRBD1 (5 bases). Germline V lookup: CDR1 SGHRS, CDR2 YFSETQ. The CDR3 totals 14 residues. The V gene lost 0 bases and the J gene lost 2 bases, with 8 bases spanning the gap.